Listed below are T cell receptor beta chains from one sample, sequenced in a study of T cells in Graves' hyperthyroidism and ophthalmopathy. TCRdb re-derived calls from the multiplex PCR reads in MiXCR, one entry per CDR3 protein. The sample gives 490,000 or so distinct CDR3 sequences, around 43% of which show up once; about two fifths is in the top ten. The sample taken for sequencing was peripheral blood or thyroid tissue (not recorded which). Receptor source: an adult woman with Graves' disease, either hyperthyroidism or ophthalmopathy (not recorded which). CDR3s include the opening cysteine and the closing phenylalanine or tryptophan. D genes are given only for firm matches. Clone size is shown for a subset of rows, as once, few, many or a class of expanded clone.

>TRBJ1-2|TRBV19|NA|TRBD1
CASRRAGTDNYGYTF
TGTGCCAGTAGGAGGGCCGGGACAGATAACTATGGCTACACCTTC
>TRBJ1-5|TRBV6-2/TRBV6-3|NA|TRBD1
CASSYPPTGVDQPQHF
TGTGCCAGCAGTTACCCCCCGACAGGGGTTGATCAGCCCCAGCATTTT
>TRBJ1-3|TRBV11-2|few|TRBD1
CASSLGDRRNTIYF
TGTGCCAGCAGCTTAGGGGACAGAAGAAACACCATATATTTT
>TRBJ2-5|TRBV5-4|NA|NA
CASSSRGSGIRPNQETQYF
TGTGCCAGCAGCTCAAGAGGTAGTGGGATCCGCCCGAACCAAGAGACCCAGTACTTC
>TRBJ2-5|TRBV7-6|NA|TRBD2
CASSAGRVETQYF
TGTGCTAGCAGCGCAGGGAGGGTGGAGACCCAGTACTTC
>TRBJ1-6|TRBV19|NA|TRBD1
CASSGTGRNSPLHF
TGTGCCAGTAGCGGGACAGGAAGAAATTCACCCCTCCACTTT
>TRBJ1-1|TRBV10-3|NA|NA
CATAGAANLNTEAFF
TGTGCCACCGCCGGGGCAGCAAACCTGAACACTGAGGCTTTCTTT
>TRBJ1-2|TRBV20-1|many|NA
CSARDGQGNYGYTF
TGCAGTGCTAGAGATGGGCAGGGAAACTATGGCTACACCTTC
>TRBJ1-3|TRBV5-4|once|NA
CASSVPMSDTIYF
TGTGCCAGCAGCGTCCCCATGTCGGACACCATATATTTT
>TRBJ1-1|TRBV14|many|NA
CASSQVGRGINTEAFF
TGTGCCAGCAGCCAAGTGGGGCGGGGAATCAACACTGAAGCTTTCTTT
>TRBJ1-1|TRBV7-9|once|NA
CASSLNRRVDVVEAFF
TGTGCCAGCAGCCTTAACCGCAGGGTTGATGTAGTAGAAGCTTTCTTT
>TRBJ1-2|TRBV7-9|NA|NA
CASSLQAGGYTF
TGTGCCAGCAGCTTACAGGCGGGTGGCTACACCTTC
>TRBJ2-2|TRBV6-6|many|TRBD1
CASRTQGARRTGELFF
TGTGCCAGCAGGACACAGGGGGCGCGTCGTACCGGGGAGCTGTTTTTT
>TRBJ2-7|TRBV5-1|many|TRBD2
CASSLPVAGLGDEQYF
TGCGCCAGCAGCTTACCCGTAGCGGGACTCGGGGACGAGCAGTACTTC
>TRBJ2-3|TRBV15|NA|TRBD2
CATSPTRLARDTQYF
TGTGCCACCAGCCCGACCCGACTAGCGAGGGATACGCAGTATTTT
>TRBJ1-2|TRBV7-2|NA|NA
CASSLGVGRYGYTF
TGTGCCAGCAGCTTAGGTGTAGGCCGCTATGGCTACACCTTC
>TRBJ1-2|TRBV7-2|NA|NA
CASSLGLTHNYGYTF
TGTGCCAGCAGCTTAGGGTTGACTCATAACTATGGCTACACCTTC
>TRBJ2-7|TRBV7-3|NA|NA
CASRLPRFPTYEQYF
TGTGCCAGCAGGTTGCCCCGGTTTCCGACCTACGAGCAGTACTTC
>TRBJ1-4|TRBV11-2|once|NA
CASSPTSTEFNEKLFF
TGCGCCAGCAGTCCGACTTCGACAGAGTTTAATGAAAAACTGTTTTTT
>TRBJ2-5|TRBV7-9|few|TRBD2
CASSPNSGSQETQYF
TGTGCCAGCTCTCCTAATAGCGGGAGTCAAGAGACCCAGTACTTC
>TRBJ2-7|TRBV20-1|many|NA
CSAGPGQGPREQYF
TGCAGTGCTGGTCCGGGGCAGGGGCCTCGGGAGCAGTACTTC
>TRBJ1-1|TRBV4-2|many|NA
CASSQGSGMNTEAFF
TGTGCCAGCAGCCAAGGATCAGGGATGAACACTGAAGCTTTCTTT
>TRBJ1-1|TRBV7-9|NA|NA
CASSTPGRRIEAFF
TGTGCCAGCAGCACCCCCGGCAGACGGATTGAAGCTTTCTTT
>TRBJ2-7|TRBV7-9|NA|TRBD2
CASSPDSRSYGSGREYF
TGTGCCAGCAGTCCTGACAGTCGATCCTACGGTAGCGGGAGGGAATACTTC
>TRBJ1-4|TRBV19|NA|NA
CASSKGSENEKLFF
TGTGCCAGTAGTAAGGGAAGCGAGAATGAAAAACTGTTTTTT
>TRBJ1-1|TRBV11-2|few|NA
CASSLDLGRSNIAFF
TGTGCCAGCAGCTTAGATCTGGGGCGATCTAACATCGCTTTCTTT
>TRBJ1-6|TRBV7-4|NA|NA
CASSSRSPLHF
TGTGCCAGCAGCTCCCGATCACCCCTCCACTTT
>TRBJ2-5|TRBV29-1|many|NA
CSVEGPMDNYQETQYF
TGCAGCGTTGAAGGGCCAATGGACAACTACCAAGAGACCCAGTACTTC
>TRBJ2-7|TRBV6-6|NA|TRBD1
CASSYGTGVDYEQYF
TGTGCCAGCAGTTACGGGACAGGGGTAGACTACGAGCAGTACTTC
>TRBJ1-5|TRBV10-3|NA|TRBD1
CAISAQGGPNQPQHF
TGTGCCATCAGTGCGCAGGGGGGCCCAAATCAGCCCCAGCATTTT
>TRBJ1-6|TRBV9|NA|NA
CASSVGRVDTSPLHF
TGTGCCAGCAGCGTGGGCCGGGTCGATACTTCACCCCTCCACTTT
>TRBJ2-5|TRBV10-1|NA|NA
CASSDRWQETQYF
TGCGCCAGCAGTGACCGGTGGCAAGAGACCCAGTACTTC
>TRBJ2-7|TRBV20-1|many|TRBD1
CSAGQGVNEQYF
TGCAGTGCTGGACAGGGCGTCAACGAGCAGTACTTC
>TRBJ2-7|TRBV28|many|TRBD2
CASRRSGSSNEQYF
TGTGCCAGCAGGCGTAGCGGGAGCAGTAACGAGCAGTACTTC
>TRBJ2-2|TRBV19|many|TRBD2
CASSRPAGGQYTGELFF
TGTGCCAGTAGTCGTCCAGCGGGAGGGCAGTACACCGGGGAGCTGTTTTTT
>TRBJ2-7|TRBV10-3|few|NA
CASHQGRAYEQYF
TGTGCCAGCCATCAGGGTCGGGCCTACGAGCAGTACTTC
>TRBJ1-1|TRBV5-5|NA|NA
CASNVGGPNTEAFF
TGTGCCAGCAACGTCGGGGGACCGAACACTGAAGCTTTCTTT
>TRBJ2-2|TRBV5-1|NA|NA
CASSGGQPNTGELFF
TGCGCCAGCAGCGGTGGGCAGCCGAATACCGGGGAGCTGTTTTTT
>TRBJ2-7|TRBV9|few|TRBD2
CASSESSGSYEQYF
TGTGCCAGCAGCGAATCTAGCGGGAGCTACGAGCAGTACTTC
>TRBJ1-5|TRBV29-1|NA|NA
CNVEGRGQPQHF
TGCAACGTTGAAGGTCGGGGTCAGCCCCAGCATTTT
>TRBJ1-2|TRBV6-6|many|TRBD1
CATHRGRAYGYTF
TGTGCCACCCATAGGGGGCGGGCCTATGGCTACACCTTC
>TRBJ2-7|TRBV20-1|many|NA
CSANDGPYEQYF
TGCAGTGCCAACGACGGTCCCTACGAGCAGTACTTC
>TRBJ2-2|TRBV12-3/TRBV12-4|few|NA
CASSLVLRVYNPNTGELFF
TGTGCCAGCAGTTTAGTTCTCCGGGTCTACAATCCGAACACCGGGGAGCTGTTTTTT
>TRBJ1-1|TRBV6-2/TRBV6-3|many|NA
CASSYGTNTEAFF
TGTGCCAGCAGTTACGGGACGAACACTGAAGCTTTCTTT
>TRBJ2-7|TRBV11-2|NA|NA
CASSPRWDTSSYEQYF
TGTGCCAGCAGCCCGAGATGGGACACGAGCTCCTACGAGCAGTACTTC
>TRBJ2-5|TRBV29-1|many|TRBD2
CSVDSAGSGETQYF
TGCAGCGTTGACTCAGCGGGGTCCGGAGAGACCCAGTACTTC
>TRBJ2-7|TRBV12-3/TRBV12-4|few|NA
CASSPISTWEQYF
TGTGCCAGCAGCCCAATCTCGACGTGGGAGCAGTACTTC
>TRBJ1-5|TRBV7-2|many|NA
CASSLIGTDNQPQHF
TGTGCCAGCAGCTTAATCGGGACCGACAATCAGCCCCAGCATTTT
>TRBJ1-4|TRBV10-1|NA|TRBD1
CASSEPGQGAEKLFF
TGCGCCAGCAGTGAGCCCGGACAGGGGGCTGAAAAACTGTTTTTT
>TRBJ1-3|TRBV7-6|NA|NA
CASSSMGTRSDTIYF
TGTGCCAGCAGCTCCATGGGGACCAGATCGGACACCATATATTTT